This TCR beta chain was captured by sequencing in a study of PD-1 blockade in classical Hodgkin lymphoma. Whole-study results and caveats: CD4+ TCR diversity rose significantly by C4D1, and CD8+ TCR diversity did not. Exclusion was the outcome for patients who began nivolumab under 1 year after ASCT.

As regards this clone: What it binds is unknown.

Each and every patient relapsed after autologous stem cell transplantation, and patients got differing brentuximab vedotin exposure. The V segment lost 4 bases and the J segment 3 bases; nucleotides outside the gene matches: 2. The CDR3 extends over 13 amino acids. The germline gives CDR1 SGHAT, CDR2 FQNNGV. This table comes from immunoSEQ multiplex PCR, and its TCRdb copy is limited to in-frame clones, with some not included. The data contain 55,000 to 75,000 clones, approximately 94% of them singletons. The TCR comes from a human donor with classical Hodgkin lymphoma. Here the sequenced sample was peripheral blood mononuclear cells (PBMCs), taken at baseline. The V and J genes are TRBV11-2 and TRBJ1-1; 7 bases are a match to TRBD1. The CDR3 loop reads CASSSTGDTEAFF. The CDR3 DNA sequence: TGTGCCAGCAGCTCAACAGGGGACACTGAAGCTTTCTTT.